This record looks at one TCR beta chain sequence and its context. The V gene's germline CDR1 is MNHEY and CDR2 SMNVEV (reference sequence). Trimming left V 10 bases short and J 4 bases short, with 23 bases between. This CDR3 region has 15 residues. The data originate from a study of shared clonotypes between healthy human individuals. This table comes from immunoSEQ multiplex PCR, and its TCRdb copy is limited to in-frame clones, with some not included. Among about 96,000 clones, less than 60% were seen once, and the ten largest hold roughly 16%. The V gene is TRBV27, the J gene TRBJ2-7; the D gene is possibly TRBD2 (6 bases). The sample taken for sequencing was PBMCs. The TCR was taken from a middle-aged woman in good health. Some clones in this sample may be carry-over from other donors' samples. The CDR3 spells CATTSLRERKYEQYF. Here the CDR3 DNA reads TGTGCCACCACCAGCCTTCGGGAGAGAAAATACGAGCAGTACTTC.